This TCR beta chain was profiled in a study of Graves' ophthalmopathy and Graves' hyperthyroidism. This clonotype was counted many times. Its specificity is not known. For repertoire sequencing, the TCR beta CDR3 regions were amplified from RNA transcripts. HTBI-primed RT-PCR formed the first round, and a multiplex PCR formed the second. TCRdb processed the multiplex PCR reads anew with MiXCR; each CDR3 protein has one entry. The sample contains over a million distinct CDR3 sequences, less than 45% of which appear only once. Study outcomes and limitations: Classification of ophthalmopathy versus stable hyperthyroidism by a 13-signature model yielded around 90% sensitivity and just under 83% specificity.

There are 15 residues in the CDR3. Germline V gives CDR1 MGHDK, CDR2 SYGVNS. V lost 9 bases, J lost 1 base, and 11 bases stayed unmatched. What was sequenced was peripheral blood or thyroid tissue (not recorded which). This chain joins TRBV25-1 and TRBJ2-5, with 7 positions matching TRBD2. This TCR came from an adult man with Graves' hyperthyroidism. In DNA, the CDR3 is TGTGCCAGTACCATAGGAGCGGGGCCCCAAGAGACCCAGTACTTC. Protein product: CASTIGAGPQETQYF.